This T cell receptor (beta chain) was captured in a study of T-cell reconstitution after alpha-beta-depleted transplantation in children. The TCRbeta library was prepared with unique molecular identifiers. TCRdb re-called the PCR reads through MiXCR, storing one row per CDR3 protein. Seen here are approximately 300,000 distinct CDR3 sequences, around a tenth observed once, and the top ten hold around 22%. Germline CDR1 reads SGHNT; CDR2 reads YYREEE (reference sequence). Trimming left V 2 bases short and J 3 bases short, with 15 bases between. The CDR3 covers 15 residues. The chain employs TRBV5-4 and TRBJ2-7; D ambiguous. Material: peripheral blood, obtained 180 days after TCRalphabeta/CD19-depleted stem cell transplant. This clonotype was sampled from a male patient aged 2-15 years who had a stem cell transplant for chronic granulomatous disease, so the T cells may come from the graft donor. The CDR3 region has the DNA TGTGCCAGCAGCTTAGGGTCGGGTCTACGCTACGAGCAGTACTTC. Encoded protein: CASSLGSGLRYEQYF.